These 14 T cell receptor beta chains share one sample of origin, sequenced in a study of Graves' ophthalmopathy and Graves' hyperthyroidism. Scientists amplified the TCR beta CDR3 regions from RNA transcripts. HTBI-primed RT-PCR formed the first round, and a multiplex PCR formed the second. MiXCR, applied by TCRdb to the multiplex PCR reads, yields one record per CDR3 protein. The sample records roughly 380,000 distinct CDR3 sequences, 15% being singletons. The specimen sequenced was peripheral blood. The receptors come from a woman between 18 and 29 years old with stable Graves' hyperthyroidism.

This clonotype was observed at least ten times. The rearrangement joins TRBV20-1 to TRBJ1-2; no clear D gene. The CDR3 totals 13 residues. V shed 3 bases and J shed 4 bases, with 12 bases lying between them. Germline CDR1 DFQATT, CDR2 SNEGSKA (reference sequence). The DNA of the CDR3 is TGCAGTGCTAGGGCGAGGGATTCCTATGGCTACACCTTC. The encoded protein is CSARARDSYGYTF.

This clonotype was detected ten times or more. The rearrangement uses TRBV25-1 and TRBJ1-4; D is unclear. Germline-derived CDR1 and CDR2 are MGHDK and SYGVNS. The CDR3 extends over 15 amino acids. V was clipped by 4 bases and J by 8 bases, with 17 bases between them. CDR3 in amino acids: CASSALGNPNEKLFF. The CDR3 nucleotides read TGTGCCAGCAGTGCTCTAGGGAACCCAAACGAAAAACTGTTTTTT.

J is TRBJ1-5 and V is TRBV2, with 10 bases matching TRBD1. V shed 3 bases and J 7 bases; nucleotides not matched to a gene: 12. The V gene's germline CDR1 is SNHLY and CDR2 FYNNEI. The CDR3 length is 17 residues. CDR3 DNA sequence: TGTGCCAGCAGTGATTGGGAGACAGGGGGCGCTGGACAGCCCCAGCATTTT. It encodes CASSDWETGGAGQPQHF.

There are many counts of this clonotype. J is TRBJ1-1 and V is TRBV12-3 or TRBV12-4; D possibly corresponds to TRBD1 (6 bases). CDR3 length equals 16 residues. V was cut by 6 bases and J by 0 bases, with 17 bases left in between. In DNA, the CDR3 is TGTGCCAGCAGCCACCCTCGGGACAACATGAACACTGAAGCTTTCTTT. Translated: CASSHPRDNMNTEAFF.

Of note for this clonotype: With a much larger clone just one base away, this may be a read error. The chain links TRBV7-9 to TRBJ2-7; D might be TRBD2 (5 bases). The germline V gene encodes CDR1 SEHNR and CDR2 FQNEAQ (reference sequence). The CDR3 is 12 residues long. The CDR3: CSSSLAINEQYF. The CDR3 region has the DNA TGTTCCAGCAGCTTAGCGATCAACGAGCAGTACTTC. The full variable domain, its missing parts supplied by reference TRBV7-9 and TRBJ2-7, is DTGVSQNPRHKITKRGQNVTFRCDPISEHNRLYWYRQTLGQGPEFLTYFQNEAQLEKSRLLSDRFSAERPKGSFSTLEIQRTEQGDSAMYLCSSSLAINEQYFGPGTRLTVT.

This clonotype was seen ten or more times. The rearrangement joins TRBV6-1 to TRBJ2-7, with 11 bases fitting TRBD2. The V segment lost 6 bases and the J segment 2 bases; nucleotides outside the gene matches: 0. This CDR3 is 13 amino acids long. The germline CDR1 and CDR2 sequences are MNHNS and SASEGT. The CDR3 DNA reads TGTGCCAGCAGGACTAGCGGGACCTACGAGCAGTACTTC. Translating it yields CASRTSGTYEQYF.

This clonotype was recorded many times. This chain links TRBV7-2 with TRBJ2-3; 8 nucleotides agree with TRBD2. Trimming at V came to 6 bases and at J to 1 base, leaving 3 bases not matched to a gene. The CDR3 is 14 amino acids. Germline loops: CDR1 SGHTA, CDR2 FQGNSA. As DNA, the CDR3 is TGTGCCAGCAGTTCAGCGGGGGGCACAGATACGCAGTATTTT. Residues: CASSSAGGTDTQYF.

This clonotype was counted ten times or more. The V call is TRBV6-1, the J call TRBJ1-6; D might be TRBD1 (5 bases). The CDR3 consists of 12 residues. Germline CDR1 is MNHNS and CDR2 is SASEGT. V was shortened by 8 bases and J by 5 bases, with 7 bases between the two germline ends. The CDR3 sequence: CASPQDNSPLHF. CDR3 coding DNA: TGTGCCAGCCCACAGGATAATTCACCCCTCCACTTT.

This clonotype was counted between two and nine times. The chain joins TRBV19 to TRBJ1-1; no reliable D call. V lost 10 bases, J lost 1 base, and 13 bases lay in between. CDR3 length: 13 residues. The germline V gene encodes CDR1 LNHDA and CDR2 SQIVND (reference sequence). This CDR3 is CANAERANTEAFF. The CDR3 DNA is TGTGCCAATGCCGAGCGGGCGAACACTGAAGCTTTCTTT.

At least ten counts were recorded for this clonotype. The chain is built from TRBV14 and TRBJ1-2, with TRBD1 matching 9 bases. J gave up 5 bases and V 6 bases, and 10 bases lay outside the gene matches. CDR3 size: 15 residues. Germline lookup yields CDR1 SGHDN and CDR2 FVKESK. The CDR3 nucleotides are TGTGCCAGCAGTTCGCCGGGACAGGGACATTATGGCTACACCTTC. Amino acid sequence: CASSSPGQGHYGYTF.

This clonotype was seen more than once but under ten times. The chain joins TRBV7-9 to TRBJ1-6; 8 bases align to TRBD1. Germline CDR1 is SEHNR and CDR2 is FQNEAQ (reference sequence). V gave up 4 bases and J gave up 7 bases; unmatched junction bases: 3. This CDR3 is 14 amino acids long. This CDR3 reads CASSSRGLNSPLHF. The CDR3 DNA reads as TGTGCCAGCAGCTCCAGGGGGCTCAATTCACCCCTCCACTTT.

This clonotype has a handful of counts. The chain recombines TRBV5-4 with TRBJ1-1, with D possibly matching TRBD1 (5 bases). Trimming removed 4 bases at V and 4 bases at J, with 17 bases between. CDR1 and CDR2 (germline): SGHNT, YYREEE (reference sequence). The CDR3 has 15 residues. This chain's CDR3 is CASSVLGGVGTEAFF. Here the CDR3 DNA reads TGTGCCAGCAGCGTCCTGGGGGGGGTTGGCACTGAAGCTTTCTTT.

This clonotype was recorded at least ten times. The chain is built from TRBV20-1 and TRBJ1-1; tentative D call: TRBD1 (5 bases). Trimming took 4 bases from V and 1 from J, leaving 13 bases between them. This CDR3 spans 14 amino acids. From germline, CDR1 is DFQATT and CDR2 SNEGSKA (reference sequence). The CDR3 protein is CSATRAGSNTEAFF. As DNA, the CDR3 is TGCAGTGCTACACGGGCAGGGTCGAACACTGAAGCTTTCTTT.

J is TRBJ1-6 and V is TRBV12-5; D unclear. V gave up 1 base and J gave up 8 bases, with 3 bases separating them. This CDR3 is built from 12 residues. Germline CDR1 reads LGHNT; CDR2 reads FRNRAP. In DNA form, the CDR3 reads TGTGCTAGTGGTTTGGCCGATTCACCCCTCCACTTT. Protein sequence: CASGLADSPLHF.